Shown below are 2 T cell receptor beta chains from a single sample sequenced in a study of cytomegalovirus exposure and HLA in healthy donors. Sequenced by immunoSEQ multiplex PCR; TCRdb stores in-frame clones only, minus some. This sample has about 300,000 clones, with approximately 87% found just once. What was sequenced was PBMCs. The receptors were gathered from a young woman in good health and CMV-seronegative.

V usage is TRBV20-1 and J usage is TRBJ2-7, with 7 bases that match TRBD1. The CDR3 extends over 11 amino acids. The junction had 8 bases not matched to a gene; V was cut back by 6 bases and J by 9 bases. From germline, CDR1 is DFQATT and CDR2 SNEGSKA (reference sequence). As DNA, the CDR3 is TGCAGTGCCCAACAGGGGACGGGGCAGTACTTC. Translating gives CSAQQGTGQYF.

The chain recombines TRBV7-2 with TRBJ2-1, with 9 bases that match TRBD1. Germline trimming cut 5 bases from V and 7 bases from J; bases unmatched to any gene: 3. The CDR3 extends over 13 amino acids. Germline CDR1 is SGHTA and CDR2 is FQGNSA. The CDR3 nucleotides read TGTGCCAGCAGCGGGGACAGGGTGAATGAGCAGTTCTTC. Encoded protein: CASSGDRVNEQFF.